The 9 T cell receptor beta chains below all came from one sample that was sequenced in a study of memory CD4+ T cells and cytomegalovirus serostatus. The sort gate was single viable CD3+CD4+CD8-CD45RO+ cells for memory CD4+ T cells. TCRdb's copy holds only in-frame clones and misses some; the assay was immunoSEQ multiplex PCR. The data contain about 60,000 clones, roughly 80% of them singletons. Sequences were obtained from memory CD4+ T cells from blood. Receptor source: an adult in good health and CMV-seronegative.

This clone was seen only a few times. The V gene is TRBV2, the J gene TRBJ1-5; TRBD1 might be the D (5 bases). Germline V CDR1 and CDR2: SNHLY, FYNNEI. The CDR3 sequence is 15 residues long. The V and J ends lost 7 bases and 2 bases respectively, with 15 bases between them. The CDR3 loop is CASTYEGNGNQPQHF. The CDR3 DNA follows: TGTGCCAGCACCTATGAGGGGAATGGCAATCAGCCCCAGCATTTT.

The chain employs TRBV28 and TRBJ1-3; D is perhaps TRBD1 (5 bases). The CDR3 extends over 15 amino acids. The V gene lost 3 bases and the J gene lost 4 bases, with 13 bases spanning the gap. The germline V gene encodes CDR1 MDHEN and CDR2 SYDVKM. CDR3 in amino acids: CASSFSTVTGNTIYF. CDR3 bases: TGTGCCAGCAGTTTCTCGACAGTAACGGGAAACACCATATATTTT.

In nucleotides, the CDR3 is TGTGCCAGCACCGGCTCCGGGCCTAGCGGTTACACGGGGTATTTT. Protein sequence: CASTGSGPSGYTGYF. V is TRBV2 and J is TRBJ2-3; 7 nucleotides align to TRBD2. Germline CDR1 SNHLY, CDR2 FYNNEI. The CDR3 length is 15 residues. The junction had 21 bases not matched to a gene; V was cut back by 7 bases and J by 14 bases. The variable domain in full, completed from reference TRBV2 and TRBJ2-3, reads EPEVTQTPSHQVTQMGQEVILRCVPISNHLYFYWYRQILGQKVEFLVSFYNNEISEKSEIFDDQFSVERPDGSNFTLKIRSTKLEDSAMYFCASTGSGPSGYTGYFGPGTRLTVL.

This chain connects TRBV6-5 to TRBJ1-2, with a possible D match to TRBD1 (5 bases). V was shortened by 7 bases and J by 2 bases, with 11 bases between the two germline ends. CDR3 length equals 13 residues. Germline CDR1 MNHEY, CDR2 SVGAGI. The CDR3 bases are TGTGCCAGCACACGGGGGACCAACTATGGCTACACCTTC. Amino acid sequence: CASTRGTNYGYTF.

The V gene is TRBV28, the J gene TRBJ1-4, with D possibly matching TRBD1 (6 bases). Trimming removed 5 bases at V and 7 bases at J, with 29 bases between. The CDR3 runs to 19 residues. Germline-derived CDR1 and CDR2 are MDHEN and SYDVKM. The CDR3 nucleotides read TGTGCCAGCAGTGTCCGGACAGATCTAAAAGGTTTCCTGGGTGAAAAACTGTTTTTT. The encoded protein is CASSVRTDLKGFLGEKLFF.

This clone was picked up one time. The chain has TRBV5-6 and TRBJ1-2; D is possibly TRBD1 (5 bases). Germline V gene lookup returns CDR1 SGHDT and CDR2 YYEEEE. V was trimmed by 2 bases and J by 3 bases, leaving 8 bases between them. CDR3 length equals 13 residues. The chain's CDR3 is CASSLAGDYGYTF. The DNA for the CDR3 is TGTGCCAGCAGCTTAGCGGGGGACTATGGCTACACCTTC.

The rearrangement uses TRBV6-4 and TRBJ1-5, with D uncertain. Germline assignment: CDR1 MRHNA and CDR2 SNTAGT. V lost 3 bases and J 0 bases, leaving 3 bases between the germline ends. The length of the CDR3 is 13 residues. CDR3 in DNA: TGTGCCAGCAGTGAACATAGCAATCAGCCCCAGCATTTT. Encoded protein: CASSEHSNQPQHF.

The V and J genes are TRBV6-1 and TRBJ1-5; the D gene is possibly TRBD1 (5 bases). Looked up from germline, CDR1 is MNHNS and CDR2 is SASEGT. V was cut by 3 bases and J by 7 bases, with 10 bases left in between. The CDR3 has 13 amino acids. The CDR3 region is CASSDGGFQPQHF. For the CDR3, the DNA is TGTGCCAGCAGTGATGGGGGTTTCCAGCCCCAGCATTTT.

The chain is built from TRBV5-4 and TRBJ2-6, with 7 nucleotides matching TRBD2. The germline gives CDR1 SGHNT, CDR2 YYREEE (reference sequence). The CDR3 spans 17 residues. V was pared by 4 bases and J by 0 bases, with 7 bases of the junction left unmatched. CDR3 in DNA: TGTGCCAGCAGCCCGGGGGGACGGCGCTCTGGGGCCAACGTCCTGACTTTC. It yields the protein CASSPGGRRSGANVLTF.